A single sample is the source of the 11 T cell receptor beta chains below, sequenced in a study of blood T cell repertoires in COVID-19. Profiling relied on immunoSEQ multiplex PCR, and the TCRdb table lists in-frame clones only, not all of them. The sample lists approximately 90,000 clones, around 90% seen once, with over 5% in the top ten. Sample: peripheral blood. The source is a man aged 60 to 75 with COVID-19, enrolled during active disease.

The rearrangement uses TRBV24-1 and TRBJ1-2, with 7 bases fitting TRBD1. The V gene end was trimmed by 5 bases and the J gene end by 13 bases; junction bases not matched to a gene: 12. CDR3 length: 13 amino acids. Germline-derived CDR1 and CDR2 are KGHDR and SFDVKD. For the CDR3, the DNA is TGTGCCACCAGTGGAGGGACAGCTATGGTTCTCACCTTC. Translation gives CATSGGTAMVLTF.

The chain recombines TRBV15 with TRBJ2-7; 9 nucleotides align to TRBD2. The V segment lost 4 bases and the J segment 9 bases; nucleotides outside the gene matches: 4. The CDR3 covers 12 residues. From germline, CDR1 is LNHNV and CDR2 YYDKDF (reference sequence). CDR3 region: CATSKGLAGQYF. CDR3 DNA: TGTGCCACCAGCAAGGGACTAGCCGGGCAGTACTTC.

This chain uses TRBV11-3 with TRBJ1-2, with D possibly TRBD1 on 6 matching bases. The length of the CDR3 is 17 residues. Trimming removed 0 bases from V and 7 bases from J, with 21 bases in between. CDR1 is SGHNT, CDR2 YENEEA, per germline. CDR3 nucleotide sequence: TGTGCCAGCAGCTTAGAGGATAAAGTCAGGGGAACAAGTGGCTACACCTTC. Its protein product is CASSLEDKVRGTSGYTF.

This clone is a singleton in its sample. The V gene is TRBV4-2, the J gene TRBJ1-6, with 8 positions matching TRBD1. Germline trimming cut 0 bases from V and 11 bases from J; bases unmatched to any gene: 9. This CDR3 contains 16 residues. Germline CDR1 reads LGHNA; CDR2 reads YNFKEQ. The CDR3 DNA reads as TGTGCCAGCAGCCAAGATAAAGGACAGGGAGAGGCACCCCTCCACTTT. It encodes CASSQDKGQGEAPLHF.

The chain uses TRBV6-5 and TRBJ1-6; tentatively, D is TRBD1 (5 bases). Trimming took 6 bases from V and 4 from J, leaving 10 bases between them. CDR1 is MNHEY and CDR2 is SVGAGI in the germline V gene. This CDR3 comprises 14 residues. The CDR3, as DNA: TGTGCCAGCAGACAAGGGGAATATAATTCACCCCTCCACTTT. Its protein is CASRQGEYNSPLHF.

The chain links TRBV6-5 to TRBJ1-5; TRBD1 might be the D (5 bases). In germline, CDR1 is MNHEY, CDR2 SVGAGI. V lost 6 bases and J lost 4, with 10 bases in between. The CDR3 runs 13 residues. The CDR3 loop is CASSRTRNQPQHF. The CDR3 DNA sequence: TGTGCCAGCAGCAGGACAAGAAATCAGCCCCAGCATTTT.

V is TRBV9 and J is TRBJ1-1; 8 bases fit TRBD1. After removal of 3 bases from V and 5 bases from J, the junction contained 9 bases not matched to a gene. The germline V gene encodes CDR1 SGDLS and CDR2 YYNGEE. The CDR3 totals 15 residues. The CDR3 here is CASSGLTGERTEAFF. The CDR3 region has the DNA TGTGCCAGCAGCGGGTTGACAGGGGAGAGGACTGAAGCTTTCTTT.

The V gene is TRBV6-6, the J gene TRBJ2-7; 7 nucleotides match TRBD1. V shed 6 bases and J 2 bases; nucleotides not matched to a gene: 4. Germline V gene lookup returns CDR1 MNHNY and CDR2 SVGAGI (reference sequence). This CDR3 spans 13 amino acids. The CDR3 nucleotides are TGTGCCAGCAGAAGGGACAGACCCTACGAGCAGTACTTC. Its protein product is CASRRDRPYEQYF.

This clone appeared a single time. J is TRBJ1-2 and V is TRBV28; TRBD1 agrees at 8 bases. CDR1 and CDR2 (germline): MDHEN, SYDVKM. V was clipped by 4 bases and J by 4 bases; unmatched bases: 2. The CDR3 totals 13 residues. The CDR3 DNA sequence: TGTGCCAGCAGTTCAGGGGGCGGCTATGGCTACACCTTC. Amino acid sequence: CASSSGGGYGYTF.

The rearrangement joins TRBV23-1 to TRBJ1-1; 8 positions agree with TRBD1. TRBV23-1 falls under the ORF class, with uncertain function. V trimming: 8 bases; J trimming: 5 bases; junction bases outside the gene matches: 13. This CDR3 is built from 15 residues. The CDR3 sequence: CASARTGSIVTEAFF. The CDR3 nucleotides are TGCGCCAGCGCCCGGACAGGGTCCATAGTGACTGAAGCTTTCTTT.

This rearrangement joins TRBV28 to TRBJ2-7, with TRBD2 matching 12 bases. CDR3 length: 16 amino acids. The junction had 5 bases not matched to a gene; V was cut back by 3 bases and J by 2 bases. Germline values: CDR1 MDHEN, CDR2 SYDVKM. In nucleotides, the CDR3 is TGTGCCAGCAGTTTGGGACTAGCGGGTCCAACCTACGAGCAGTACTTC. The encoded protein is CASSLGLAGPTYEQYF.